This T cell receptor beta chain stems from a study of cytomegalovirus exposure and HLA in healthy donors. General study findings and limits: Across donors, most TCRs were seen rarely, yet some public ones were widespread. Most of the CMV-associated TCR beta chains (in a later analysis) appeared to be HLA-restricted. At a 0.05 false discovery rate, a later analysis found 16,951 TCR beta sequences to be associated with HLA alleles. It emerged from a later analysis that several of the most significant clusters appeared to be linked to common viral pathogens.

This clone was seen a handful of times. Antigen unknown. The CDR3 consists of 14 residues. Looked up from germline, CDR1 is SGHRS and CDR2 is YFSETQ. With V trimmed by 4 bases and J by 6 bases, 6 bases remained unmatched. The PCR made use of 60 Vbeta and 13 Jbeta primers. This table comes from immunoSEQ multiplex PCR, and its TCRdb copy is limited to in-frame clones, with some not included. The table has around 140,000 clones, 60% to 80% seen once. The sample comprised PBMCs. This TCR was sampled from a male donor in good health and CMV-seronegative. This chain uses TRBV5-1 with TRBJ1-2, with TRBD1 identical over 10 bases. CDR3 DNA: TGCGCCAGCAGCATCACCGGGACAGGGGATGGCTACACCTTC. Residues: CASSITGTGDGYTF.